Included here is one TCR beta chain sequence, with context. No antigen is known for it. The data originate from a study of T cell responses to AZD1222 COVID-19 vaccine. Study-level results: There were vaccine-associated CD4 TCRs across spike, dominant at 160-218 and 743-854. Donors were largely white British and mainly female; clonal diversity was possibly underestimated. The study sampled repertoires only after the peak T cell response.

TCRdb's table, derived via immunoSEQ multiplex PCR, lists solely in-frame clones and lacks some. Found here are roughly 140,000 clones, roughly 94% of them singletons; the top ten hold around 1.3%. Germline assignment: CDR1 SGHTA and CDR2 FQGTGA. This CDR3 comprises 16 residues. Trimming removed 5 bases at V and 8 bases at J, with 22 bases between. The sequence was obtained from an adult in good health. The source material was peripheral blood, sampled on day 0 of AZD1222 vaccination. The rearrangement uses TRBV7-3 and TRBJ2-1; TRBD1 is a possible D gene (6 bases). The CDR3 protein is CASSPGFGQGSYEQFF. CDR3 coding DNA: TGTGCCAGCAGCCCTGGATTCGGCCAGGGGAGTTATGAGCAGTTCTTC.